This TCR beta chain was profiled in a study of blood T cell repertoires in COVID-19. Turning to the study itself: Sites across the United States, Italy and Spain contributed samples from acute and convalescent COVID-19. Sources were T cells, B-cell-depleted T cells, or PBMCs; the material itself was cDNA or gDNA.

Original handling: The assay estimated nucleated cells by amplifying reference gene primers. The data were produced by immunoSEQ multiplex PCR, yet TCRdb's version contains in-frame clones alone and is incomplete. That table furnishes V, J and clone size, whereas the DNA furnished D and trimming. Altogether approximately 170,000 clones are present, about 90% being singletons, with the ten largest covering 3.5% to 4%. The specimen was peripheral blood. The receptor comes from a woman aged 70 to 79 with acute or convalescent COVID-19.

This CDR3 reads CASSPPRDKDTGELFF. In DNA, the CDR3 is TGTGCCAGCAGCCCCCCCCGAGACAAGGACACCGGGGAGCTGTTTTTT. J is TRBJ2-2 and V is TRBV13, with D unresolved. Germline V CDR1 and CDR2: PRHDT, FYEKMQ (reference sequence). The V gene lost 5 bases and the J gene lost 3 bases, with 16 bases spanning the gap. The CDR3 contains 16 residues.